Shown below are 6 T cell receptor beta chains from a single sample sequenced in a study of T-cell reconstitution after alpha-beta-depleted transplantation in children. During its preparation, the TCRbeta library received unique molecular identifiers. A single record per CDR3 protein comes from TCRdb applying MiXCR to the PCR reads. Among about a million distinct CDR3 sequences, about 31% were seen once, and the ten largest hold under 30%. The specimen comprised PBMCs, mostly from graft donor cells, sampled 360 days after TCRalphabeta/CD19-depleted stem cell transplant. The receptors were gathered from a boy under three years old who had a stem cell transplant for SCID, so the T cells may come from the graft donor.

The J gene is TRBJ2-5, the V gene TRBV20-1; D is tentatively TRBD1 or TRBD2 (6 bases each). Deletions cut 3 bases from V and 4 bases from J, with 18 bases between. The CDR3 sequence is 15 residues long. The germline V gene encodes CDR1 DFQATT and CDR2 SNEGSKA (reference sequence). This CDR3 reads CSARLLWGAGETQYF. As DNA, the CDR3 is TGCAGTGCTAGGTTGTTGTGGGGGGCGGGAGAGACCCAGTACTTC.

V is TRBV12-3 or TRBV12-4 and J is TRBJ2-1; TRBD2 agrees at 11 bases. V lost 5 bases, J lost 7 bases, and 13 bases stayed unmatched. The CDR3 totals 17 residues. CDR3 sequence: CASSPFIAGGVDNEQFF. CDR3 coding DNA: TGTGCCAGCAGTCCCTTCATAGCGGGGGGGGTGGATAATGAGCAGTTCTTC.

This chain uses TRBV7-2 with TRBJ2-2; maybe TRBD1 (5 bases). V lost 0 bases and J 0 bases, leaving 8 bases between the germline ends. The CDR3 extends over 16 amino acids. Germline V gene data show CDR1 as SGHTA and CDR2 as FQGNSA. Written as DNA, the CDR3 is TGTGCCAGCAGCTTAGCGGGGCGAGCGAACACCGGGGAGCTGTTTTTT. Amino acid sequence: CASSLAGRANTGELFF. Full variable domain (missing parts from reference TRBV7-2 and TRBJ2-2): GAGVSQSPSNKVTEKGKDVELRCDPISGHTALYWYRQSLGQGLEFLIYFQGNSAPDKSGLPSDRFSAERTGGSVSTLTIQRTQQEDSAVYLCASSLAGRANTGELFFGEGSRLTVL.

CDR3 coding DNA: TGCGCCAGCAGCTTGGACCCCATTAGGGACAGGACGAGCACTGGTCAGCCCCAGCATTTT. This sequence encodes CASSLDPIRDRTSTGQPQHF. The gene calls are TRBV5-1 and TRBJ1-5; TRBD1 matches 8 bases. The germline V gene encodes CDR1 SGHRS and CDR2 YFSETQ. Trimming at V came to 0 bases and at J to 6 bases, leaving 20 bases not matched to a gene. CDR3 size: 20 residues.

CDR3: CASSWGILEQFF. DNA for the CDR3: TGTGCCAGCAGCTGGGGGATTCTGGAGCAGTTCTTC. V gene TRBV7-8 combines with J gene TRBJ2-1; D might be TRBD1 or TRBD2, each matching 5 bases. This CDR3 spans 12 amino acids. V was pared by 4 bases and J by 10 bases, with 11 bases between. Per the germline V gene, CDR1 is SGHVS and CDR2 is FQNEAQ.

The V call is TRBV7-2, the J call TRBJ2-7, with D tentatively TRBD1 (5 bases). V lost 5 bases, J lost 1 base, and 15 bases lay in between. The germline V gene has CDR1 SGHTA and CDR2 FQGNSA. This CDR3 region has 15 residues. CDR3 nucleotides: TGTGCCAGCAGCCGTCAGGGTCCTCCTTCCTACGAGCAGTACTTC. Residues: CASSRQGPPSYEQYF.